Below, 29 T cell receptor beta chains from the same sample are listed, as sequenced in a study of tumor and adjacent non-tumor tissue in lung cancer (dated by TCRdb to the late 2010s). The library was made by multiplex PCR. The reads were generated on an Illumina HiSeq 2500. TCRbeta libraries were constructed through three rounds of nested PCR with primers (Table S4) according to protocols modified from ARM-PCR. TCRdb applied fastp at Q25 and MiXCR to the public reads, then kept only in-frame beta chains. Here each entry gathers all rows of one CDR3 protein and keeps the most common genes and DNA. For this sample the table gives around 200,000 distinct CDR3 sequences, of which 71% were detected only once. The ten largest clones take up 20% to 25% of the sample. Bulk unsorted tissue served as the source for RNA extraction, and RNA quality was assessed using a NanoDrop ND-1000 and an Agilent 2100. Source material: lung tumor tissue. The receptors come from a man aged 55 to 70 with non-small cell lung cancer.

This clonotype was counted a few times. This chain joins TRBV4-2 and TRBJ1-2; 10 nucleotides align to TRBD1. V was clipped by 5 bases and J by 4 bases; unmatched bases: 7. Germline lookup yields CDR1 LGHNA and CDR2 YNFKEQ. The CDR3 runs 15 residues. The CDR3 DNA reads TGTGCCAGCAGCGGGGGGGACAGGGGCGTCTATGGCTACACCTTC. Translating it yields CASSGGDRGVYGYTF.

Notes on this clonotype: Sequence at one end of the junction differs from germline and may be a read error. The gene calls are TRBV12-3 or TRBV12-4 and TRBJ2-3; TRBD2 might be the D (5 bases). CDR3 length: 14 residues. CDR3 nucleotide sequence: TGTGCCAGCAGGTCACGGGAAGGAATAGATATGCAGTATTTT. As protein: CASRSREGIDMQYF.

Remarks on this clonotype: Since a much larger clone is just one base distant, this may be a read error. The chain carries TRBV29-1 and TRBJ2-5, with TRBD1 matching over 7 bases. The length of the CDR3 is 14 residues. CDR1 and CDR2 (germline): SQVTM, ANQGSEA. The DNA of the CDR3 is TGCACCTGTCAGTCCGGGACAGTTTCGGAGACCCAGTACTTC. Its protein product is CTCQSGTVSETQYF.

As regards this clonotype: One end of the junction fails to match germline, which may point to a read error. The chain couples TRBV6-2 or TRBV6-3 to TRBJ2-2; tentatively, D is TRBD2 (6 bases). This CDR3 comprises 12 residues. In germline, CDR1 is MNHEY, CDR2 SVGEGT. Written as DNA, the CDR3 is TGTGCCAGCAGGCAGGAGACCGGGGAGGTGTTTTTT. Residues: CASRQETGEVFF.

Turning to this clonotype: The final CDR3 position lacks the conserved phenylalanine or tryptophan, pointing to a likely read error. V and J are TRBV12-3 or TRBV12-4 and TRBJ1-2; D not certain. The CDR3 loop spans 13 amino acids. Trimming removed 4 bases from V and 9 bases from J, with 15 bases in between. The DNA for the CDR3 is TGTGCCAGCAGTTGGTGGGATGGGAATCGCTACACCTCC. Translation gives CASSWWDGNRYTS.

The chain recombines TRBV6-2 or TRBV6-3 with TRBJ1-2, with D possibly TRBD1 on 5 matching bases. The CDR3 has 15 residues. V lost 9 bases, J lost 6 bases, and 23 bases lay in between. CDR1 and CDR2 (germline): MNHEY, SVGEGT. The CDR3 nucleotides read TGTGCCAGAACTAAAGCCCCCGCGGGGGTCCATGGCTACACCTTC. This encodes CARTKAPAGVHGYTF.

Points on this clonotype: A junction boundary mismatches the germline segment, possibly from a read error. CDR3: CAGSSGTSSGNTIYF. CDR3 sequence (DNA): TGTGCCGGCAGTTCTGGAACGAGCTCTGGAAACACCATATATTTT. The rearrangement joins TRBV28 to TRBJ1-3; D uncertain. CDR1 is MDHEN and CDR2 is SYDVKM in the germline V gene. This CDR3 has 15 residues. The full variable domain, completed using reference TRBV28 and TRBJ1-3, is DVKVTQSSRYLVKRTGEKVFLECVQDMDHENMFWYRQDPGLGLRLIYFSYDVKMKEKGDIPEGYSVSREKKERFSLILESASTNQTSMYLCAGSSGTSSGNTIYFGEGSWLTVV.

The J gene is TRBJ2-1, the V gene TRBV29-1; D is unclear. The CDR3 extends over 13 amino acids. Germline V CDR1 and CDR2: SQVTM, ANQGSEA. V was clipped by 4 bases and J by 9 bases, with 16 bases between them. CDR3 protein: CSVAAEPRIEQFF. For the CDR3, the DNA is TGCAGCGTTGCAGCTGAACCGAGGATTGAGCAGTTCTTC.

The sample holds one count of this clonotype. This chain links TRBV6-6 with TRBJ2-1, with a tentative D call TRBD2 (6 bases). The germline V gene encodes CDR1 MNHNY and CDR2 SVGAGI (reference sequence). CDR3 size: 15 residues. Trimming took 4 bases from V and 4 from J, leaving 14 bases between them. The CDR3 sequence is CASSWGGEAYNEQFF. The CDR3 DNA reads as TGTGCCAGCAGTTGGGGCGGGGAGGCATACAATGAGCAGTTCTTC.

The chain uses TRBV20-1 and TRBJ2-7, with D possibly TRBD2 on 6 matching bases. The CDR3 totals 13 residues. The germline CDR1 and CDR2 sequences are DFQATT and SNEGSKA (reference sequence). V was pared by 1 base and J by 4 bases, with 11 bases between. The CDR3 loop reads CSARGGTEYEQYF. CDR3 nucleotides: TGCAGTGCTAGAGGCGGGACGGAATACGAGCAGTACTTC.

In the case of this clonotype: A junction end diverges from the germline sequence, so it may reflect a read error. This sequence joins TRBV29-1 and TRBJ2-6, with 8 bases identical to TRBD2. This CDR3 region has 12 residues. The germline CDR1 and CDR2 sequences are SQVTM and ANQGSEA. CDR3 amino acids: CSADGGDNVLTF. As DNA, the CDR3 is TGCAGCGCTGACGGGGGGGACAACGTCCTGACTTTC.

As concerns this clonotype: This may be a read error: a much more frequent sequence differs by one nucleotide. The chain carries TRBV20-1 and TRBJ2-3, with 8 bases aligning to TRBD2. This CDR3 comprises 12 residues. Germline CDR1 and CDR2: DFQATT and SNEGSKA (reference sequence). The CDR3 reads CSASGGDGTQCF. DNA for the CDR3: TGCAGTGCTAGCGGGGGGGATGGTACGCAGTGTTTT.

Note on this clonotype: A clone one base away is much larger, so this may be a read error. CDR3 region: CSANQTPREVPDTQYF. In DNA, the CDR3 is TGCAGTGCTAATCAGACCCCCAGGGAAGTCCCAGATACGCAGTATTTT. The chain uses TRBV20-1 and TRBJ2-3, with D possibly TRBD1 on 5 matching bases. Trimming cost V 4 bases and J 4 bases, with 21 bases left between them. The CDR3 loop spans 16 amino acids. The germline V gene has CDR1 DFQATT and CDR2 SNEGSKA (reference sequence).

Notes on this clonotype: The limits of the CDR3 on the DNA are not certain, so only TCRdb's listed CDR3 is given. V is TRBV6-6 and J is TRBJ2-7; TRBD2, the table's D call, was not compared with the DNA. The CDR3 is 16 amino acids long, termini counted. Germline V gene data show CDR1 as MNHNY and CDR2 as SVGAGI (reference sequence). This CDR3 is CATSFVAGYLCYEQYF.

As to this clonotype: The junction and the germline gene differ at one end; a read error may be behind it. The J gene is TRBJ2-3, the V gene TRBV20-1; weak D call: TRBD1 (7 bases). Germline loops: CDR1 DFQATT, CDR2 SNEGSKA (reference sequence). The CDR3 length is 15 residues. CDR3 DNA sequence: TGCAGTGCTGAGGACGCGGGACAGAGCACAGATACGAAGTATTTT. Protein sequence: CSAEDAGQSTDTKYF.

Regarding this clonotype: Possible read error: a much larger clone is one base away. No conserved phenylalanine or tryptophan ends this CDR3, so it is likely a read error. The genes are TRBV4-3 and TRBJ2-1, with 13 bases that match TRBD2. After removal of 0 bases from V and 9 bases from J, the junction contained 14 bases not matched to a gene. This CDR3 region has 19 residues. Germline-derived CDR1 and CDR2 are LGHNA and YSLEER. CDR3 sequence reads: CASSQDNRRTSGRGGEQFL. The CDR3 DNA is TGCGCCAGCAGCCAAGATAACAGGAGGACTAGCGGGAGAGGCGGTGAGCAGTTCCTC.

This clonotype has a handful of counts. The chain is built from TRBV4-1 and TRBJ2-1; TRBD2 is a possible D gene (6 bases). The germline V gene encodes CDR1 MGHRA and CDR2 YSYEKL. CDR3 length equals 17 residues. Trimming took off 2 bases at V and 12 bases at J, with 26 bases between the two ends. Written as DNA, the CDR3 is TGCGCCAGCAGCCAAAACTCCCCCCAGGTTAGCGGCCCGAGGCAGTTCTTC. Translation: CASSQNSPQVSGPRQFF.

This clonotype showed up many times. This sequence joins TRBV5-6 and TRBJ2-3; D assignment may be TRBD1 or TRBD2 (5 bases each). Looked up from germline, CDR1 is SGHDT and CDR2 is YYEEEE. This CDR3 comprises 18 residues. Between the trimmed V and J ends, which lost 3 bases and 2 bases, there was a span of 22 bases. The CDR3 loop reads CASSSPRDVFFVTDTQYF. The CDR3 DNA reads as TGTGCCAGCAGCTCTCCAAGGGACGTATTTTTCGTCACAGATACGCAGTATTTT.

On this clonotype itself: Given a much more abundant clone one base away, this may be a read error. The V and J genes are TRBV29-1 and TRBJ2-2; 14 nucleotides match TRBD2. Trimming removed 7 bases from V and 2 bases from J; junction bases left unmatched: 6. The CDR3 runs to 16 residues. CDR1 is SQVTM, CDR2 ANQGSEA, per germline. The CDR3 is CSDGGLAGGNTGELFF. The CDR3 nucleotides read TGCAGCGATGGTGGACTAGCGGGAGGAAACACCGGGGAGCTGTTTTTT.

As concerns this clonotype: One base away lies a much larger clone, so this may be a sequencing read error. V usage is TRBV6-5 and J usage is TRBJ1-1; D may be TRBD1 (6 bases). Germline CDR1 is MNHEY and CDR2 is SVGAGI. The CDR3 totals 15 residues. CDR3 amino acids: CASSYHGQPNTQAFF. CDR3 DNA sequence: TGTGCCAGCAGTTACCACGGACAGCCGAACACTCAAGCTTTCTTT.

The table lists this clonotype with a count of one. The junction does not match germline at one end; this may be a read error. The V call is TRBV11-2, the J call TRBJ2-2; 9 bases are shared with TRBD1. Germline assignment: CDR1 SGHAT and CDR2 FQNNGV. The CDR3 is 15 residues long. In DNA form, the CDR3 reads TGTGCCAGCAGCGTGGGACAGGGACTTACCGTGGAGCTGTTTTTT. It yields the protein CASSVGQGLTVELFF.

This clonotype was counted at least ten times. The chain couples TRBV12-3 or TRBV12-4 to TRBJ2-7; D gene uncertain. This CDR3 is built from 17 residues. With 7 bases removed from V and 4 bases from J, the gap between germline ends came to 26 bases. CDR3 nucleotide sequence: TGTGCCAGCACCCCATCATTTCCGGGCAAGGGTAGTTACGAGCAGTACTTC. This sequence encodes CASTPSFPGKGSYEQYF.

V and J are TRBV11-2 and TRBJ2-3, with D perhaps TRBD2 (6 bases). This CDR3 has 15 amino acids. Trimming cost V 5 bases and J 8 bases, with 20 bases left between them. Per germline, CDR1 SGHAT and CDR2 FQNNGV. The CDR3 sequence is CASSPGRWGGVTQYF. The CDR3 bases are TGTGCCAGCAGCCCCGGTAGGTGGGGCGGGGTTACGCAGTATTTT. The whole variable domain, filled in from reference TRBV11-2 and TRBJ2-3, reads EAGVAQSPRYKIIEKRQSVAFWCNPISGHATLYWYQQILGQGPKLLIQFQNNGVVDDSQLPKDRFSAERLKGVDSTLKIQPAKLEDSAVYLCASSPGRWGGVTQYFGPGTRLTVL.

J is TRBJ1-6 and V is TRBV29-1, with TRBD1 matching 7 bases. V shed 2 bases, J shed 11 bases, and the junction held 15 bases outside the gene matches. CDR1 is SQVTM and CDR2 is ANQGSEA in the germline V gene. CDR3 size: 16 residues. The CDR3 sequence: CSVEMGGGGGNPPLHF. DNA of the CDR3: TGCAGCGTTGAAATGGGAGGTGGAGGGGGCAATCCACCCCTCCACTTT.

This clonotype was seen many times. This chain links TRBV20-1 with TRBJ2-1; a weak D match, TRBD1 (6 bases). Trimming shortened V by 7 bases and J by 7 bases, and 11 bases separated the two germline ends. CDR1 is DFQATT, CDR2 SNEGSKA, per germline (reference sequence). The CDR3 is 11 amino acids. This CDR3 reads CSVSQGNEQFF. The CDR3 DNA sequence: TGCAGTGTCTCCCAGGGGAATGAGCAGTTCTTC.

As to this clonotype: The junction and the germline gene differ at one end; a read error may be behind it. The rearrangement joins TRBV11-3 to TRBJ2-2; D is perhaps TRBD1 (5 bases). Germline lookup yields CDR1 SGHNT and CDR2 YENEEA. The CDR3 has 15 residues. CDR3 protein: CASGARQTNAGELFF. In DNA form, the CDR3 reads TGTGCCAGCGGCGCTCGACAGACGAACGCCGGTGAGCTGTTTTTT.

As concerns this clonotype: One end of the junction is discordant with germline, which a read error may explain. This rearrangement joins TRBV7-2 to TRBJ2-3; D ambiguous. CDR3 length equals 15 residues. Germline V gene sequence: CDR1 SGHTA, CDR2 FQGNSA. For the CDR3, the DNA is TGTGCCAGCAACTTAGCCCTGCACTTCTCAGATATGCAGTATTTT. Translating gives CASNLALHFSDMQYF.

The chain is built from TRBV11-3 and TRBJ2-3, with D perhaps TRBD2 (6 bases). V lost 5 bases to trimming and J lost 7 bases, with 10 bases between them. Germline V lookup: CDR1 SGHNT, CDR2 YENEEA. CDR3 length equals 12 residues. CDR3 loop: CASSKGGNTQYF. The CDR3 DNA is TGTGCCAGCAGCAAGGGAGGAAATACGCAGTATTTT.

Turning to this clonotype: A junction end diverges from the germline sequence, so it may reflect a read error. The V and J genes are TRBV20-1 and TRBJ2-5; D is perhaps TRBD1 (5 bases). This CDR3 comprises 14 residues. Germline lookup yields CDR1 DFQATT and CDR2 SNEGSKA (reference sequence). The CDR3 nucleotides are TGCAGTGCTAGAGATACCGGCAGGGTGGAGACCCAATACTTC. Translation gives CSARDTGRVETQYF.